This TCR beta chain comes out of a study of regulatory T cells in long-lasting Graves disease. CDR3 length: 15 amino acids. V lost 1 base, J lost 1 base, and 8 bases lay in between. The germline gives CDR1 MDHEN, CDR2 SYDVKM. Time point of the sample: newly diagnosed GD, antithyroid drugs for less than 3 months. Construction of the TCR library relied on RNA isolated from PBMCs. From an endocrinology department in Xi'an, China, came the patients. Researchers made TCR beta libraries by using iRepertoire HTBI primers and running Arm-PCR on CDR3 regions. Authors' data handling: Samples jointly harbored 62 TRBV and 15 or so TRBJ segments. One entry per CDR3 protein results from TCRdb running MiXCR on the multiplex PCR reads. The V and J calls follow TCRdb's processing rather than the paper's. The sample shows about 430,000 distinct CDR3 sequences, 15% of them seen only once. These data were likewise used in another study, on T cells in Graves' hyperthyroidism and ophthalmopathy. From that report: A median roughly six months before onset, the model predicted ophthalmopathy.

V gene TRBV28 combines with J gene TRBJ1-5; D is unresolved. Source: peripheral blood mononuclear cells (PBMCs), taken at new diagnosis, from a patient treated with antithyroid drugs. The sequence was collected from a woman between 35 and 50 years old with Graves disease. In nucleotides, the CDR3 is TGTGCCAGCAGTTTATCTCCCGGGAGCAATCAGCCCCAGCATTTT. It translates to CASSLSPGSNQPQHF.